The T cell receptor beta chain under discussion was sequenced for a study of shared clonotypes between healthy human individuals. Whole-study findings and limits: Against clonotypes common to all four donors, non-shared ones had lower generation probabilities.

Genomic DNA belonging to each subset was distributed in equal measure over several immunoSEQ plates. Data came from immunoSEQ multiplex PCR; TCRdb stores just in-frame clones and leaves some out. The repertoire holds roughly 2.6 million clones, approximately 92% seen once, with around 0.14% in the top ten. None of the donors, who were healthy HIV-negative adults, had recently had acute infections or vaccinations. V gave up 0 bases and J gave up 3 bases; unmatched junction bases: 5. In germline, CDR1 is MNHEY, CDR2 SVGAGI. CDR3 size: 15 residues. Points on this clone: Its antigen is still unknown. Additional DNA sequences in this sample encode the identical CDR3.

Source material: naive CD4+ T cells sorted from blood. Subset of the sample: CD45RA+ positively selected. V is TRBV6-5 and J is TRBJ2-7, with 7 bases identical to TRBD1. The receptor was isolated from a man younger than 30 in good health. CDR3 amino acids: CASSYSSSGGYEQYF. CDR3 nucleotide sequence: TGTGCCAGCAGTTACTCGAGTTCAGGGGGCTACGAGCAGTACTTC.